These 28 T cell receptor beta chains share one sample of origin, sequenced in a study of beta chain features in type 1 diabetes. Expressed TCRB transcripts were sequenced because the entire RNA isolate underwent reverse transcription. Only in-frame clones appear in the TCRdb table, and some are missing; sequencing was by immunoSEQ multiplex PCR. The sample shows 450,000 or so clones, 9.5% to 12% of them seen only once. Sequencing was done on a sample of naive CD4+ T cells from blood. The receptor set was obtained from a woman under 30 in good health.

This clone was counted between two and nine times. This chain uses TRBV29-1 with TRBJ2-3; D uncertain. This CDR3 has 10 amino acids. In germline, CDR1 is SQVTM, CDR2 ANQGSEA. The V end lost 2 bases, the J end lost 6 bases, and 3 bases lay between the germline ends. The CDR3 nucleotides read TGCAGCGTTGAATTGGATACGCAGTATTTT. Protein sequence: CSVELDTQYF.

This clone was counted a few times. This rearrangement joins TRBV18 to TRBJ1-1, with D uncertain. V lost 0 bases and J 4 bases, leaving 6 bases between the germline ends. There are 13 residues in the CDR3. Germline CDR1 KGHSH, CDR2 LQKENI. Here the CDR3 reads CASSPPVGTEAFF. The CDR3 DNA reads TGTGCCAGCTCACCACCGGTTGGCACTGAAGCTTTCTTT.

This clone was recorded a few times. This sequence joins TRBV7-9 and TRBJ2-7; no clear D. Trimming removed 5 bases at V and 3 bases at J, with 11 bases between. The CDR3 length is 13 residues. Germline CDR1 SEHNR, CDR2 FQNEAQ (reference sequence). CDR3 nucleotides: TGTGCCAGCAGCCCAGGAACATTCTACGAGCAGTACGTC. Amino acid sequence: CASSPGTFYEQYV.

The chain has TRBV10-3 and TRBJ2-1, with 7 bases lining up with TRBD1. Per the germline V gene, CDR1 is ENHRY and CDR2 is SYGVKD. V dropped 7 bases and J dropped 0; count of bases not matched to a gene: 9. This CDR3 has 16 amino acids. CDR3 amino acids: CAITWDSPSSYNEQFF. CDR3 DNA: TGTGCCATCACGTGGGACAGCCCGAGCTCCTACAATGAGCAGTTCTTC.

This clone has only a few counts. The DNA for the CDR3 is TGTGCCAGCTCACTCGGACTAGCGGGAGTCCAAGAGACCCAGTACTTC. Translated: CASSLGLAGVQETQYF. The chain carries TRBV18 and TRBJ2-5; 13 nucleotides line up with TRBD2. Looked up from germline, CDR1 is KGHSH and CDR2 is LQKENI. The CDR3 is made up of 16 amino acids. V gave up 4 bases and J gave up 1 base; unmatched junction bases: 3.

In this sample, this clone turned up a few times. The chain is built from TRBV23-1 and TRBJ2-7, with no clear D. Being an ORF, TRBV23-1 has a function that is uncertain. Trimming removed 2 bases at V and 0 bases at J, with 5 bases between. The CDR3 extends over 13 amino acids. The CDR3 is CASSQPDSYEQYV. The CDR3 nucleotides read TGCGCCAGCAGTCAACCGGACTCCTACGAGCAGTACGTC.

This clone turned up a few times. The chain couples TRBV5-1 to TRBJ1-2; no definite D call. Trimming cost V 2 bases and J 3 bases, with 2 bases left between them. Looked up from germline, CDR1 is SGHRS and CDR2 is YFSETQ. The CDR3 length is 11 residues. This CDR3 reads CASSFDYGYTF. Written as DNA, the CDR3 is TGCGCCAGCAGCTTCGACTATGGCTACACCTTC.

This clone was picked up a small number of times. This rearrangement joins TRBV29-1 to TRBJ2-3; a weak D match, TRBD2 (7 bases). This CDR3 comprises 15 residues. Germline V CDR1 and CDR2: SQVTM, ANQGSEA. The germline V and J ends were trimmed by 6 bases and 1 base, with 17 bases remaining between them. The CDR3, as DNA: TGCAGCGTAGTCATCGGGGGGCTGGGCACAGATACGCAGTATTTT. Residues: CSVVIGGLGTDTQYF.

The sample holds a few counts of this clone. The V gene is TRBV21-1, the J gene TRBJ2-5. TRBV21-1 is deemed a pseudogene. The CDR3 length is 15 residues. CDR3 in DNA: TGTGCCAGCAGCTCCCGGGCCACTATGGAAGAGACCCAGTACTTC. Translating it yields CASSSRATMEETQYF.

This clone was picked up a small number of times. The chain employs TRBV15 and TRBJ2-3; perhaps TRBD1 as D (5 bases). This CDR3 spans 16 amino acids. Looked up from germline, CDR1 is LNHNV and CDR2 is YYDKDF (reference sequence). V lost 2 bases and J 0 bases, leaving 12 bases between the germline ends. In DNA, the CDR3 is TGTGCCACCAGCAGATACAGGTCCGCTAGCACAGATACGCAGTATTTT. This codes for CATSRYRSASTDTQYF.

There are a few counts of this clone. The chain combines TRBV28 with TRBJ1-2; 8 positions agree with TRBD1. CDR3 length: 12 amino acids. In germline, CDR1 is MDHEN, CDR2 SYDVKM. J was trimmed by 3 bases and V by 10 bases; bases with no gene match: 4. The CDR3 spells CAIRTGYYGYTF. DNA for the CDR3: TGTGCCATCAGGACAGGGTACTATGGCTACACCTTC.

This clone has just a few counts. The CDR3 sequence is CASSPDTRNTEAFF. As DNA, the CDR3 is TGTGCCAGCAGCCCGGACACCCGGAACACTGAAGCTTTCTTT. The rearrangement joins TRBV9 to TRBJ1-1, with a weak D call TRBD1 (5 bases). With 4 bases removed from V and 1 base from J, the gap between germline ends came to 11 bases. The CDR3 length is 14 residues. Germline CDR1 is SGDLS and CDR2 is YYNGEE.

The J gene is TRBJ2-5, the V gene TRBV28; the match to TRBD1 covers 9 bases. V lost 4 bases, J lost 4 bases, and 7 bases stayed unmatched. The germline V gene encodes CDR1 MDHEN and CDR2 SYDVKM. The CDR3 extends over 15 amino acids. CDR3 coding DNA: TGTGCCAGCAGTTCACCGGGACAGGGAAGAGAGACCCAGTACTTC. Translation gives CASSSPGQGRETQYF.

The CDR3 protein is CASSPRGPGQGVTDTQYF. The CDR3 DNA follows: TGTGCCAGCAGCCCCCGAGGACCGGGACAGGGGGTTACAGATACGCAGTATTTT. V gene TRBV4-2 combines with J gene TRBJ2-3, with 11 bases fitting TRBD1. V lost 4 bases and J lost 3; bases outside the gene matches: 12. The germline V gene encodes CDR1 LGHNA and CDR2 YNFKEQ. CDR3 size: 18 residues.

J is TRBJ2-7 and V is TRBV5-1; TRBD2 matches at 8 bases. The V gene's germline CDR1 is SGHRS and CDR2 YFSETQ. V trimming: 5 bases; J trimming: 1 base; junction bases outside the gene matches: 2. The CDR3 is made up of 13 amino acids. CDR3 coding DNA: TGCGCCAGCAGGGTAGCGGGATCCTACGAGCAGTACTTC. It codes for CASRVAGSYEQYF.

J is TRBJ1-1 and V is TRBV7-8; 7 bases align to TRBD1. V shed 5 bases and J 7 bases; nucleotides not matched to a gene: 4. CDR1 and CDR2 (germline): SGHVS, FQNEAQ. The CDR3 totals 12 residues. The CDR3 region has the DNA TGTGCCAGCAGCCACCGGACAGGTGAAGCTTTCTTT. It codes for CASSHRTGEAFF.

This rearrangement joins TRBV21-1 to TRBJ2-7; the table names TRBD2, a call not compared with the DNA. TRBV21-1 counts as a pseudogene. This CDR3 has 17 amino acids. CDR3 protein: CASSKTLGTSSLYEQYV. The CDR3 DNA sequence: TGTGCCAGCAGCAAAACATTGGGGACTAGCAGCCTCTACGAGCAGTACGTC.

This clone was counted a few times. The same CDR3 is also encoded by other DNA sequences in this sample. The chain carries TRBV7-2 and TRBJ2-1; a possible D gene is TRBD2 (5 bases). Per the germline V gene, CDR1 is SGHTA and CDR2 is FQGNSA. Between the trimmed V and J ends, which lost 1 base and 0 bases, there was a span of 7 bases. The length of the CDR3 is 15 residues. CDR3 bases: TGTGCCAGCAGCTTAGATCGGGGCTCCTACAATGAGCAGTTCTTC. This codes for CASSLDRGSYNEQFF. The full variable domain, with the rest looked up from reference TRBV7-2 and TRBJ2-1, is GAGVSQSPSNKVTEKGKDVELRCDPISGHTALYWYRQSLGQGLEFLIYFQGNSAPDKSGLPSDRFSAERTGGSVSTLTIQRTQQEDSAVYLCASSLDRGSYNEQFFGPGTRLTVL.

This chain connects TRBV6-1 to TRBJ2-7; 7 bases are shared with TRBD1. The germline CDR1 and CDR2 sequences are MNHNS and SASEGT. The CDR3 runs 13 residues. The V gene end was trimmed by 8 bases and the J gene end by 6 bases; junction bases not matched to a gene: 10. CDR3 in DNA: TGTGCCAGCGGGGACCACAGGGGAAGCGAGCAGTACGTC. Its protein product is CASGDHRGSEQYV.

This clone was counted only a few times. This chain connects TRBV28 to TRBJ1-1; 8 bases agree with TRBD1. The V gene end was trimmed by 5 bases and the J gene end by 5 bases; junction bases not matched to a gene: 10. CDR1 and CDR2 from the germline V gene are MDHEN and SYDVKM. The CDR3 contains 15 residues. In DNA, the CDR3 is TGTGCCAGCAGTCCGGGCGGACAGGGTAGAACTGAAGCTTTCTTT. Translating gives CASSPGGQGRTEAFF.

The chain uses TRBV5-4 and TRBJ2-1; 12 nucleotides match TRBD1. The CDR3 loop spans 15 amino acids. Trimming cost V 2 bases and J 8 bases; bases outside gene matches: 5. Germline V gene sequence: CDR1 SGHNT, CDR2 YYREEE (reference sequence). In DNA, the CDR3 is TGTGCCAGCAGCTTAATGGGACAGGGGGCCGATGAGCAGTTCTTC. As protein: CASSLMGQGADEQFF.

The chain uses TRBV7-3 and TRBJ2-2, with 9 nucleotides matching TRBD1. CDR1 SGHTA and CDR2 FQGTGA come from the germline V gene. The CDR3 runs to 15 residues. The junction had 3 bases not matched to a gene; V was cut back by 0 bases and J by 7 bases. The CDR3 loop reads CASSLTGQGFGELFF. DNA for the CDR3: TGTGCCAGCAGCTTAACGGGACAGGGATTCGGGGAGCTGTTTTTT.

J is TRBJ2-1 and V is TRBV7-9, with D uncertain. The CDR3 loop spans 14 amino acids. Germline values: CDR1 SEHNR, CDR2 FQNEAQ (reference sequence). Deletions cut 3 bases from V and 9 bases from J, with 15 bases between. The CDR3 coding sequence is TGTGCCAGCAGCTTTAACCCGGGTCCTGGTGAGCAGTTCTTC. Translating it yields CASSFNPGPGEQFF.

The rearrangement links TRBV5-6 to TRBJ2-6, with TRBD1 as a possible D gene (5 bases). CDR3 length: 17 residues. Germline CDR1 SGHDT, CDR2 YYEEEE. The germline V and J ends were trimmed by 3 bases and 0 bases, with 13 bases remaining between them. CDR3 loop: CASSSQGTLSGANVLTF. The CDR3 DNA reads as TGTGCCAGCAGCTCCCAGGGTACCCTCTCTGGGGCCAACGTCCTGACTTTC.

CDR3 loop: CSVESRQLSYNEQFF. CDR3 bases: TGCAGCGTTGAAAGCAGGCAATTATCCTACAATGAGCAGTTCTTC. V usage is TRBV29-1 and J usage is TRBJ2-1; D not certain. Between the trimmed V and J ends, which lost 2 bases and 1 base, there was a span of 12 bases. CDR1 is SQVTM, CDR2 ANQGSEA, per germline. The CDR3 is made up of 15 amino acids.

In this sample, this clone turned up a few times. This chain uses TRBV25-1 with TRBJ1-2; 9 bases are a match to TRBD1. The CDR3 length is 17 residues. Germline V gene lookup returns CDR1 MGHDK and CDR2 SYGVNS. J was trimmed by 6 bases and V by 1 base; bases with no gene match: 12. CDR3 protein: CASSELFAGTGTHGYTF. CDR3 coding DNA: TGTGCCAGCAGTGAATTGTTCGCGGGGACAGGGACCCATGGCTACACCTTC.

This rearrangement joins TRBV7-8 to TRBJ2-3; 8 bases align to TRBD2. Germline CDR1 SGHVS, CDR2 FQNEAQ. The CDR3 extends over 16 amino acids. The ends lost 5 bases at V and 2 bases at J; junction bases unmatched: 9. CDR3 protein: CASSPFERGSTDTQYF. The CDR3, as DNA: TGTGCCAGCAGCCCCTTCGAGCGGGGGTCCACAGATACGCAGTATTTT.

The chain joins TRBV11-2 to TRBJ2-1; a possible D gene is TRBD1 (6 bases). Trimming left V 4 bases short and J 4 bases short, with 11 bases between. CDR1 is SGHAT, CDR2 FQNNGV, per germline. The CDR3 is 14 amino acids. The DNA of the CDR3 is TGTGCCAGCAGCTCCAACAGGGCATACAATGAGCAGTTCTTC. The encoded protein is CASSSNRAYNEQFF.